This T cell receptor (beta chain) comes out of a study of metastatic and nonmetastatic thyroid tumors. No treatment had been given to any patient before thyroid surgery. TCRdb re-analyzed the PCR reads through MiXCR. The sample consists of roughly 32,000 clones, around 7% of them appearing once. The V and J ends lost 0 bases and 8 bases respectively, with 3 bases between them. Germline V gene lookup returns CDR1 SGDLS and CDR2 YYNGEE. The CDR3 contains 12 residues. This clone was counted ten times or more. The receptor was derived from a female donor with papillary thyroid cancer or a benign thyroid nodule (not recorded which). Some clones in this sample may be carry-over from other donors' samples. Sequences were obtained from blood. The rearrangement links TRBV9 to TRBJ1-6; the D is unclear. CDR3: CASSVVDSPLHF. The CDR3 bases are TGTGCCAGCAGCGTAGTTGATTCACCCCTCCACTTT.